The rows below give T cell receptor beta chains drawn from one sample of a study of CD8+ T cells in alopecia areata. TCRdb's copy holds only in-frame clones and misses some; the assay was immunoSEQ multiplex PCR. Of about 200,000 clones listed, just over 55% are singletons. The sample taken for sequencing was CD8+ T cells sorted from blood. The origin of the receptors is a human donor in good health. CDR3s include the opening cysteine and the closing phenylalanine or tryptophan. D genes are given only for firm matches. Size is omitted from some rows. Given values are once, few, many or a class for expanded clones.

J,size,D,V,CDR3,DNA
TRBJ1-1,-,TRBD1,TRBV4-1,CASSQGAGQAFMNTEAFF,TGCGCCAGCAGCCAAGGTGCGGGACAGGCTTTCATGAACACTGAAGCTTTCTTT
TRBJ2-3,-,-,TRBV10-1,CASSGSSTDTQYF,TGCGCCAGCAGTGGATCGAGCACAGATACGCAGTATTTT
TRBJ2-6,-,TRBD1,TRBV7-9,CASSSPNPTGSGANVLTF,TGTGCCAGCAGCTCTCCAAACCCGACAGGGTCTGGGGCCAACGTCCTGACTTTC
TRBJ2-2,-,-,TRBV13,CASSLYILRGQWDTGELFF,TGTGCCAGCAGCTTATATATCCTACGCGGACAGTGGGACACCGGGGAGCTGTTTTTT
TRBJ1-5,-,TRBD1,TRBV19,CASSIVRDRSQPQHF,TGTGCCAGTAGTATAGTCCGGGACAGGTCCCAGCCCCAGCATTTT
TRBJ2-7,-,-,TRBV7-2,CASSQAYEQYF,TGTGCCAGCAGCCAGGCGTACGAGCAGTACTTC
TRBJ1-2,medium-sized,TRBD1,TRBV6-4,CASSPTGEGYGYTF,TGTGCCAGCAGCCCGACAGGGGAGGGCTATGGCTACACCTTC
TRBJ1-1,few,-,TRBV5-6,CASSQGRRPEAFF,TGTGCCAGCAGCCAAGGCCGCCGCCCTGAAGCTTTCTTT
TRBJ2-7,-,-,TRBV27,CASSLSGSYEQYF,TGTGCCAGCAGCCTGAGCGGCTCCTACGAGCAGTACTTC
TRBJ1-2,-,-,TRBV2,CASSGNRAGGGYTF,TGTGCCAGCAGCGGTAACCGGGCCGGAGGCGGCTACACCTTC
TRBJ1-1,-,TRBD1,TRBV2,CASSAQTGLNTEAFF,TGTGCCAGCAGTGCCCAGACAGGGCTAAACACTGAAGCTTTCTTT
TRBJ1-1,few,-,TRBV14,CASSQVALNTEAFF,TGTGCCAGCAGCCAAGTCGCATTGAACACTGAAGCTTTCTTT
TRBJ2-1,once,-,TRBV5-6,CASSFGNEQFF,TGTGCCAGCAGCTTTGGGAATGAGCAGTTCTTC
TRBJ2-2,few,TRBD2,TRBV5-4,CASSLELATGELFF,TGTGCCAGCAGCTTGGAACTAGCGACCGGGGAGCTGTTTTTT
TRBJ1-2,-,-,TRBV28,CASSYRGEDGYTF,TGTGCCAGCAGTTATCGGGGCGAAGATGGCTACACCTTC
TRBJ2-7,-,-,TRBV2,CASRMETDYYEQYF,TGTGCCAGCAGGATGGAGACAGACTACTACGAGCAGTACTTC
TRBJ1-2,-,TRBD1,TRBV5-6,CASSLGTGANYGYTF,TGTGCCAGCAGCTTGGGGACAGGAGCTAACTATGGCTACACCTTC
TRBJ2-5,few,TRBD2,TRBV29-1,CSGGTSGGRETQYF,TGCAGCGGTGGGACTAGCGGGGGACGGGAGACCCAGTACTTC
TRBJ1-5,-,-,TRBV7-6,CASSSKVTQRDQPQHF,TGTGCCAGCAGTTCAAAGGTGACCCAGAGGGATCAGCCCCAGCATTTT
TRBJ2-1,-,-,TRBV6-6,CASSRPRNEQFF,TGTGCCAGCAGTAGACCAAGGAATGAGCAGTTCTTC
TRBJ2-1,few,-,TRBV27,CASSPHSNEQFF,TGTGCCAGCAGTCCTCATAGTAATGAGCAGTTCTTC
TRBJ1-2,few,TRBD1,TRBV27,CASSSGQGALGYTF,TGTGCCAGCAGTTCGGGACAGGGGGCGCTTGGCTACACCTTC
TRBJ1-2,once,TRBD1,TRBV7-9,CASSSGGFVDYGYTF,TGTGCCAGCAGCTCAGGGGGGTTTGTGGACTATGGCTACACCTTC
TRBJ1-2,few,TRBD1,TRBV7-9,CASSPPPGTGNYGYTF,TGTGCCAGCAGCCCGCCCCCCGGGACAGGGAACTATGGCTACACCTTC
TRBJ1-2,-,-,TRBV30,CAWSIGGYGYTF,TGTGCCTGGAGCATCGGGGGTTATGGCTACACCTTC
TRBJ1-2,-,-,TRBV2,CASSESWGMDYGYTF,TGTGCCAGCAGTGAATCTTGGGGAATGGACTATGGCTACACCTTC
TRBJ1-2,-,-,TRBV7-9,CASSFPNYF,TGTGCCAGCAGCTTCCCGAATTATTTC
TRBJ2-6,once,TRBD2,TRBV5-1,CASSLEGLPYSGANVLTF,TGCGCCAGCAGCTTGGAGGGACTACCTTACTCTGGGGCCAACGTCCTGACTTTC
TRBJ1-4,-,-,TRBV2,CASMGLGEKLFF,TGTGCCAGCATGGGACTTGGGGAAAAACTGTTTTTT
TRBJ1-2,-,TRBD1,TRBV6-5,CASSPTGSSYGYTF,TGTGCCAGCAGTCCGACAGGGTCTAGCTATGGCTACACCTTC
TRBJ1-5,few,-,TRBV11-2,CASSLEGAQPQHF,TGTGCCAGCAGCTTAGAAGGGGCTCAGCCCCAGCATTTT
TRBJ2-3,-,-,TRBV7-2,CASSLLADTQYF,TGTGCCAGCAGCTTACTGGCAGATACGCAGTATTTT
TRBJ2-2,few,TRBD2,TRBV29-1,CSVRPGGANTGELFF,TGCAGCGTCCGCCCGGGGGGAGCGAACACCGGGGAGCTGTTTTTT
TRBJ2-7,-,-,TRBV2,CASIEGGTYEQYF,TGTGCCAGCATCGAAGGTGGGACCTACGAGCAGTACTTC
TRBJ2-1,-,-,TRBV25-1,CASSEGSSYNEQFF,TGTGCCAGCAGTGAGGGCAGCTCCTACAATGAGCAGTTCTTC
TRBJ2-2,-,-,TRBV5-6,CASRRGNGELFF,TGTGCCAGCAGAAGGGGGAACGGGGAGCTGTTTTTT
TRBJ2-7,-,TRBD2,TRBV7-9,CASSHTGTSFEQYF,TGTGCCAGCAGCCACACGGGGACTAGCTTCGAGCAGTACTTC